The 21 T cell receptor beta chains presented below share a single source sample, sequenced in a study of blood T cell repertoires in COVID-19. Measured with immunoSEQ multiplex PCR; TCRdb has only the in-frame clones, and not every one. The sample holds 26,000 or so clones, roughly 87% seen once. The sequenced material came from peripheral blood. Receptors originate from a man between 60 and 75 years old with active COVID-19.

This chain links TRBV10-2 with TRBJ1-2; TRBD1 aligns across 7 bases. The CDR3 has 17 amino acids. Germline V gene data show CDR1 as WSHSY and CDR2 as SAAADI. After removal of 0 bases from V and 3 bases from J, the junction contained 10 bases not matched to a gene. CDR3 DNA: TGCGCCAGCAGTGAGTCGACTTTAGGGGGCTACGACTATGGCTACACCTTC. Its translation: CASSESTLGGYDYGYTF.

The chain links TRBV19 to TRBJ2-7; 13 bases are shared with TRBD2. V shed 9 bases, J shed 3 bases, and the junction held 8 bases outside the gene matches. The CDR3 has 15 residues. The germline V gene has CDR1 LNHDA and CDR2 SQIVND (reference sequence). The CDR3 region has the DNA TGTGCCAGCAAGGCCACTAGCGGGGGGGTCTACGAGCAGTACTTC. Translating gives CASKATSGGVYEQYF. The whole variable domain, remainder taken from reference TRBV19 and TRBJ2-7, is DGGITQSPKYLFRKEGQNVTLSCEQNLNHDAMYWYRQDPGQGLRLIYYSQIVNDFQKGDIAEGYSVSREKKESFPLTVTSAQKNPTAFYLCASKATSGGVYEQYFGPGTRLTVT.

This chain links TRBV5-1 with TRBJ1-1; D is perhaps TRBD1 (5 bases). This CDR3 comprises 14 residues. The V and J ends lost 4 bases and 5 bases respectively, with 15 bases between them. CDR1 SGHRS and CDR2 YFSETQ come from the germline V gene. The CDR3 bases are TGCGCCAGCAGCATAACGGGCCGACAGACTGAAGCTTTCTTT. Its protein is CASSITGRQTEAFF.

The chain uses TRBV3-1 (or the pseudogene TRBV3-2) and TRBJ1-1; weak D call: TRBD1 (6 bases). The germline gives CDR1 LGHDT, CDR2 YNNKEL (reference sequence). This CDR3 contains 15 residues. The V end lost 4 bases, the J end lost 5 bases, and 17 bases lay between the germline ends. CDR3 amino acids: CASSRYRELRTEAFF. CDR3 in DNA: TGTGCCAGCAGCCGGTACAGGGAGCTGAGGACTGAAGCTTTCTTT.

This chain joins TRBV24-1 and TRBJ2-3; 9 nucleotides match TRBD1. With 3 bases clipped from V and 4 bases from J, the junction kept 16 bases outside the gene matches. The length of the CDR3 is 19 residues. In germline, CDR1 is KGHDR, CDR2 SFDVKD. The CDR3 here is CATSDTMGAGTGGADTQYF. CDR3 nucleotide sequence: TGTGCCACCAGTGATACTATGGGGGCTGGCACAGGGGGCGCAGATACGCAGTATTTT.

This sequence joins TRBV5-1 and TRBJ1-1; no firm D call. CDR3 length: 14 amino acids. Trimming shortened V by 0 bases and J by 1 base, and 7 bases separated the two germline ends. CDR1 is SGHRS and CDR2 is YFSETQ in the germline V gene. Here the CDR3 reads CASSLALRNTEAFF. CDR3 bases: TGCGCCAGCAGCTTGGCCTTGAGGAACACTGAAGCTTTCTTT.

The chain combines TRBV4-1 with TRBJ2-1; 8 nucleotides line up with TRBD1. The CDR3 is 14 residues long. V dropped 10 bases and J dropped 2; count of bases not matched to a gene: 7. Per germline, CDR1 MGHRA and CDR2 YSYEKL. Here the CDR3 DNA reads TGCGCCACCGTAGGGGGACAGGCCTACAATGAGCAGTTCTTC. It encodes CATVGGQAYNEQFF.

The chain links TRBV7-2 to TRBJ2-3, with 11 bases aligning to TRBD2. The CDR3 length is 16 residues. CDR1 and CDR2 from the germline V gene are SGHTA and FQGNSA. V shed 3 bases, J shed 1 base, and the junction held 3 bases outside the gene matches. CDR3 DNA: TGTGCCAGCAGCTTGATGGGACTAGCGGGCACAGATACGCAGTATTTT. It yields the protein CASSLMGLAGTDTQYF.

A single count supports this clone. The rearrangement joins TRBV19 to TRBJ1-4, with D tentatively TRBD1 (6 bases). This CDR3 region has 15 residues. Germline V gene data show CDR1 as LNHDA and CDR2 as SQIVND (reference sequence). Trimming stripped 5 bases from V and 4 bases from J, with 14 bases between. The CDR3 reads CASSSTARGNEKLFF. CDR3 in DNA: TGTGCCAGTAGTTCCACCGCCAGGGGTAATGAAAAACTGTTTTTT.

This clone is deemed medium-sized (0.01 to 0.1%). The chain uses TRBV5-1 and TRBJ1-2; possible D gene TRBD1, 5 bases. V shed 4 bases and J shed 3 bases, with 16 bases lying between them. Germline loops: CDR1 SGHRS, CDR2 YFSETQ. The CDR3 contains 15 residues. The CDR3 protein is CASSKPDGGHYGYTF. In DNA, the CDR3 is TGCGCCAGCAGCAAACCCGACGGGGGTCACTATGGCTACACCTTC.

V usage is TRBV5-1 and J usage is TRBJ1-1, with 9 bases matching TRBD1. CDR1 and CDR2 (germline): SGHRS, YFSETQ. CDR3 length: 15 amino acids. Trimming cost V 1 base and J 5 bases; bases outside gene matches: 6. The CDR3 DNA is TGCGCCAGCAGCTTGCCTGGGACAGGGAGGACTGAAGCTTTCTTT. This encodes CASSLPGTGRTEAFF.

The rearrangement links TRBV28 to TRBJ2-7, with a possible D match to TRBD2 (6 bases). This CDR3 comprises 15 residues. Trimming shortened V by 5 bases and J by 2 bases, and 16 bases separated the two germline ends. CDR1 MDHEN and CDR2 SYDVKM come from the germline V gene. The CDR3 here is CASSLGGPQAYEQYF. CDR3 bases: TGTGCCAGCAGTCTCGGGGGTCCCCAGGCCTACGAGCAGTACTTC.

The J gene is TRBJ2-1, the V gene TRBV7-9, with 12 bases lining up with TRBD2. The germline gives CDR1 SEHNR, CDR2 FQNEAQ (reference sequence). The CDR3 extends over 16 amino acids. V gave up 3 bases and J gave up 5 bases; unmatched junction bases: 5. CDR3 in amino acids: CASSFPLAGGDNEQFF. The CDR3 DNA sequence: TGTGCCAGCAGCTTCCCCCTAGCGGGGGGGGACAATGAGCAGTTCTTC.

The V call is TRBV5-1, the J call TRBJ2-3, with 12 positions matching TRBD2. The J segment lost 2 bases and the V segment lost 4 bases, leaving 8 bases of the junction unmatched. Germline V gene data show CDR1 as SGHRS and CDR2 as YFSETQ. The CDR3 spans 17 residues. CDR3 bases: TGCGCCAGCAGCAAGCTAGGACTAGCGGGGACCACAGATACGCAGTATTTT. Its protein is CASSKLGLAGTTDTQYF.

This chain joins TRBV6-1 and TRBJ1-6; D remains unclear. This CDR3 contains 13 residues. Trimming shortened V by 2 bases and J by 10 bases, and 9 bases separated the two germline ends. The germline gives CDR1 MNHNS, CDR2 SASEGT. CDR3 sequence reads: CASSEFWESPLHF. For the CDR3, the DNA is TGTGCCAGCAGTGAATTTTGGGAGTCACCCCTCCACTTT.

This sequence joins TRBV7-9 and TRBJ2-2, with 8 nucleotides matching TRBD1. Looked up from germline, CDR1 is SEHNR and CDR2 is FQNEAQ (reference sequence). This CDR3 has 15 residues. The J segment lost 1 base and the V segment lost 5 bases, leaving 3 bases of the junction unmatched. CDR3 nucleotides: TGTGCCAGCAGCCACGGACAGGGGAACACCGGGGAGCTGTTTTTT. This gives the protein CASSHGQGNTGELFF.

The DNA of the CDR3 is TGTGCCAGCAGAGGGGGGACAGGGGGTGCCGGGGAGCTGTTTTTT. Its translation is CASRGGTGGAGELFF. The chain has TRBV6-5 and TRBJ2-2; TRBD1 agrees at 11 bases. Germline V lookup: CDR1 MNHEY, CDR2 SVGAGI. The CDR3 has 15 residues. Trimming at V came to 6 bases and at J to 6 bases, leaving 6 bases not matched to a gene.

This sequence joins TRBV18 and TRBJ1-6; the D gene is possibly TRBD1 (5 bases). Germline V gives CDR1 KGHSH, CDR2 LQKENI. The CDR3 runs 13 residues. Trimming stripped 6 bases from V and 9 bases from J, with 12 bases between. The DNA of the CDR3 is TGTGCCAGCTCCCCGGGACTTAGTTCACCCCTCCACTTT. Translating gives CASSPGLSSPLHF.

This rearrangement joins TRBV10-2 to TRBJ2-1; 7 nucleotides match TRBD1. CDR1 and CDR2 (germline): WSHSY, SAAADI. Trimming cost V 7 bases and J 0 bases; bases outside gene matches: 6. This CDR3 contains 15 residues. The CDR3, as DNA: TGCGCCAGCAAAACAGGGGCCCGCTCCTACAATGAGCAGTTCTTC. This encodes CASKTGARSYNEQFF.

The chain uses TRBV4-2 and TRBJ2-2, with TRBD2 matching 10 bases. The CDR3 runs to 16 residues. Germline CDR1 and CDR2: LGHNA and YNFKEQ. V lost 1 base and J lost 4; bases outside the gene matches: 3. Here the CDR3 reads CASSQASGGSTGELFF. CDR3 in DNA: TGTGCCAGCAGCCAAGCTAGCGGGGGCAGCACCGGGGAGCTGTTTTTT.

This sequence joins TRBV6-6 and TRBJ2-5, with 14 bases aligning to TRBD2. The CDR3 is 16 residues long. V shed 7 bases and J 1 base; nucleotides not matched to a gene: 5. The germline CDR1 and CDR2 sequences are MNHNY and SVGAGI (reference sequence). The CDR3 spells CASILGLAGAQETQYF. CDR3 nucleotides: TGTGCCAGCATCTTGGGACTAGCGGGGGCCCAAGAGACCCAGTACTTC.